The 15 T cell receptor beta chains below were found in one sample sequenced in a study of T cells after yellow fever vaccination (dated by TCRdb to about 2019). What the treatment or condition label conveys for this sample: live attenuated yellow fever vaccine strain. The library was made by 5' RACE. Sequenced using an Illumina HiSeq 2500. TCRdb reprocessing: public reads trimmed at Q25 with fastp, clones called with MiXCR, in-frame beta chains kept. Here each entry gathers all rows of one CDR3 protein and keeps the most common genes and DNA. The sample contains 60,000 to 85,000 distinct CDR3 sequences, approximately 7% of them found a single time. The leading ten clones occupy 30% to 45% of the sample. Sequencing used CD8+ T cells sorted from PBMCs, obtained around 45 days after the first yellow fever vaccination. These receptors were obtained from a man between 18 and 29 years old who received the YFV17D yellow fever vaccine.

This clonotype was counted many times. The chain combines TRBV4-2 with TRBJ2-1; 7 nucleotides align to TRBD1. The germline V gene encodes CDR1 LGHNA and CDR2 YNFKEQ. The CDR3 is 16 residues long. Losses at the gene ends were 0 bases for V and 3 bases for J; bases not matched to a gene: 5. DNA for the CDR3: TGTGCCAGCAGCCAAGACCCCCAGGGGGACTACAATGAGCAGTTCTTC. The encoded protein is CASSQDPQGDYNEQFF.

This clonotype was seen at least ten times. The chain links TRBV18 to TRBJ2-1, with 11 bases that match TRBD2. The ends lost 3 bases at V and 7 bases at J; junction bases unmatched: 8. Germline CDR1 reads KGHSH; CDR2 reads LQKENI. The CDR3 runs to 16 residues. In nucleotides, the CDR3 is TGTGCCAGCTCACCCCTGGGACTAGCGGTAGAGAATGAGCAGTTCTTC. It translates to CASSPLGLAVENEQFF.

J is TRBJ2-7 and V is TRBV5-4; 11 bases line up with TRBD2. The CDR3 runs to 16 residues. V gave up 4 bases and J gave up 3 bases; unmatched junction bases: 9. The V gene's germline CDR1 is SGHNT and CDR2 YYREEE (reference sequence). The CDR3 spells CASSPYSGGVFYEQYF. The CDR3 DNA follows: TGTGCCAGCAGCCCATATAGCGGGGGGGTTTTCTACGAGCAGTACTTC.

This clonotype has at least ten counts. This chain uses TRBV2 with TRBJ2-7, with D possibly being TRBD1 (6 bases). CDR3 length equals 15 residues. Per germline, CDR1 SNHLY and CDR2 FYNNEI. Trimming shortened V by 6 bases and J by 1 base, and 16 bases separated the two germline ends. The CDR3 DNA follows: TGTGCCAGCAGCCCCACAGGGTTCGGGTCCTACGAGCAGTACGTC. It is translated as CASSPTGFGSYEQYV.

The V gene is TRBV7-9, the J gene TRBJ1-2; D is possibly TRBD1 (5 bases). The V end lost 1 base, the J end lost 8 bases, and 11 bases lay between the germline ends. This CDR3 region has 13 residues. CDR1 and CDR2 from the germline V gene are SEHNR and FQNEAQ (reference sequence). This CDR3 reads CASSLGSRTGYTF. CDR3 nucleotide sequence: TGTGCCAGCAGCTTAGGGAGCAGGACAGGCTACACCTTC. The variable domain in full, completed from reference TRBV7-9 and TRBJ1-2, reads DTGVSQNPRHKITKRGQNVTFRCDPISEHNRLYWYRQTLGQGPEFLTYFQNEAQLEKSRLLSDRFSAERPKGSFSTLEIQRTEQGDSAMYLCASSLGSRTGYTFGSGTRLTVV.

This clonotype turned up a few times. The chain uses TRBV6-2 or TRBV6-3 and TRBJ1-5; TRBD1 aligns across 8 bases. Germline CDR1 reads MNHEY; CDR2 reads SVGEGT. The CDR3 length is 15 residues. J was trimmed by 4 bases and V by 9 bases; bases with no gene match: 11. The CDR3 sequence is CASLGQGRGNQPQHF. In nucleotides, the CDR3 is TGTGCCAGTCTCGGACAGGGCCGAGGTAATCAGCCCCAGCATTTT.

This clonotype was detected only a few times. The V call is TRBV29-1, the J call TRBJ1-2; 10 bases are shared with TRBD1. This CDR3 comprises 14 residues. Losses at the gene ends were 4 bases for V and 7 bases for J; bases not matched to a gene: 9. Germline V CDR1 and CDR2: SQVTM, ANQGSEA. CDR3 DNA: TGCAGCGTTGTGTTGGGACAGGGGTCGCGTGGCTACACCTTC. It codes for CSVVLGQGSRGYTF. The full variable domain, its missing parts supplied by reference TRBV29-1 and TRBJ1-2, is SAVISQKPSRDICQRGTSLTIQCQVDSQVTMMFWYRQQPGQSLTLIATANQGSEATYESGFVIDKFPISRPNLTFSTLTVSNMSPEDSSIYLCSVVLGQGSRGYTFGSGTRLTVV.

This clonotype was seen repeatedly, ten times or more. The CDR3 DNA follows: TGTGCCAGCAGTCCGAACCGGACTAGCTCCGAGCAGTACTTC. Its protein is CASSPNRTSSEQYF. V usage is TRBV12-3 or TRBV12-4 and J usage is TRBJ2-7; 8 bases map to TRBD2. V was clipped by 5 bases and J by 6 bases; unmatched bases: 9. The CDR3 has 14 residues.

Many counts were recorded for this clonotype. V is TRBV29-1 and J is TRBJ2-2; D call uncertain. This CDR3 has 12 amino acids. The V end was cut by 4 bases, the J end by 4 bases, with 7 bases between. CDR1 and CDR2 (germline): SQVTM, ANQGSEA. CDR3 DNA: TGCAGCGTTGTGGCTATCACCGGGGAGCTGTTTTTT. It is translated as CSVVAITGELFF.

In this sample, this clonotype turned up many times. The V gene is TRBV5-6, the J gene TRBJ2-6; 11 bases fit TRBD2. Per the germline V gene, CDR1 is SGHDT and CDR2 is YYEEEE. V was pared by 4 bases and J by 0 bases, with 6 bases of the junction left unmatched. CDR3 length equals 18 residues. CDR3 coding DNA: TGTGCCAGCAGCCCACTAGCGGGGGCGCTCTCTGGGGCCAACGTCCTGACTTTC. It encodes CASSPLAGALSGANVLTF.

This clonotype has more than one count but fewer than ten. V and J are TRBV7-8 and TRBJ2-1, with D unclear. CDR1 SGHVS and CDR2 FQNEAQ come from the germline V gene. Between the trimmed V and J ends, which lost 7 bases and 10 bases, there was a span of 14 bases. CDR3 length: 12 amino acids. The CDR3 loop reads CASTTGLNEQFF. CDR3 in DNA: TGTGCCAGCACCACCGGGCTCAACGAGCAGTTCTTC.

In this sample, this clonotype turned up many times. The chain joins TRBV7-3 to TRBJ2-3; TRBD2 matches 9 bases. This CDR3 has 15 amino acids. The trim removed 8 bases at V and 2 bases at J, leaving 8 bases unmatched. The germline gives CDR1 SGHTA, CDR2 FQGTGA. The CDR3 loop is CASSKSGGLTDTQYF. As DNA, the CDR3 is TGTGCCAGCTCCAAAAGCGGGGGGCTCACAGATACGCAGTATTTT.

The rearrangement uses TRBV5-6 and TRBJ1-2, with D uncertain. There are 13 residues in the CDR3. Germline V gene data show CDR1 as SGHDT and CDR2 as YYEEEE. V lost 1 base to trimming and J lost 8 bases, with 12 bases between them. The CDR3 sequence is CASSLRAHRGYTF. The CDR3 DNA sequence: TGTGCCAGCAGCTTGAGGGCCCATAGGGGCTACACCTTC.

This clonotype was detected only a few times. The gene calls are TRBV6-1 and TRBJ1-5; D might be TRBD1 (5 bases). Per the germline V gene, CDR1 is MNHNS and CDR2 is SASEGT. The V and J ends lost 6 bases and 8 bases respectively, with 17 bases between them. The CDR3 totals 14 residues. In nucleotides, the CDR3 is TGTGCCAGCAGGAGATCAGGGCTTAAGGAGCCCCAGCATTTT. Translating gives CASRRSGLKEPQHF.

This clonotype occurred many times. V and J are TRBV2 and TRBJ2-3; no clear D. The CDR3 length is 12 residues. From germline, CDR1 is SNHLY and CDR2 FYNNEI. The V end lost 0 bases, the J end lost 4 bases, and 2 bases lay between the germline ends. This CDR3 is CASSEAPDTQYF. The CDR3 nucleotides read TGTGCCAGCAGTGAAGCCCCAGATACGCAGTATTTT.